This TCR beta chain was identified in a study of human T cells and chemical hapten exposure. Trimming took off 2 bases at V and 5 bases at J, with 13 bases between the two ends. The CDR3 contains 15 residues. Germline V gives CDR1 MDHEN, CDR2 SYDVKM. A single record per CDR3 protein comes from TCRdb applying MiXCR to the 5' RACE reads. The table lists roughly 120,000 distinct CDR3 sequences, more than 15% of them singletons. Unfractionated whole blood served as the source for total RNA extraction. J is TRBJ1-5 and V is TRBV28; D gene unclear. The clonotype originates from a human donor in good health. CDR3 residues: CASSLPGLYDQPQHF. CDR3 sequence (DNA): TGTGCCAGCAGTTTACCCGGCCTGTATGATCAGCCCCAGCATTTT.